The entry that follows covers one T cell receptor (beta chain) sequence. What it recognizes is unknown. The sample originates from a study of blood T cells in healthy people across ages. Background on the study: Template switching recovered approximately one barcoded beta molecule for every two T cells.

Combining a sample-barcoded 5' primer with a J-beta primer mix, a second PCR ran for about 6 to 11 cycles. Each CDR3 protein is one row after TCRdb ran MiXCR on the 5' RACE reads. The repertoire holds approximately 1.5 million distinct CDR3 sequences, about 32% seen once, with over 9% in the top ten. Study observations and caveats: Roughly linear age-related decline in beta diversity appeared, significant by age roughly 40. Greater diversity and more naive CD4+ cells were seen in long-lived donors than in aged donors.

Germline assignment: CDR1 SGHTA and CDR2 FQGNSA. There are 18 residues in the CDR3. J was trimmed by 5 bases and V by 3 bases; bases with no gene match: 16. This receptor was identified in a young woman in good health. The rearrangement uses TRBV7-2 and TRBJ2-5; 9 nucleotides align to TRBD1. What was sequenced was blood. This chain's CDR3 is CASSLSRDRVPKRETQYF. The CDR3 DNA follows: TGTGCCAGCAGCTTGAGTCGGGACAGGGTCCCCAAGCGGGAGACCCAGTACTTC.